Here is one T cell receptor (beta chain) with its context. Its antigen is undetermined. This entry belongs to a study of metastatic and nonmetastatic thyroid tumors. How the authors handled the data: A distant-metastasis classifier for papillary thyroid cancer was built using CDR3 differences across clinicopathological groups. MiXCR reprocessed the PCR reads for TCRdb. The V and J calls come from TCRdb's annotation, not from the publication. The repertoire includes over 15,000 clones, about 30% of them detected once, and 13% sits in the top ten. CDR1 is WNHNN and CDR2 is SYGVQD in the germline V gene (reference sequence). The CDR3 spans 16 residues. Germline trimming cut 3 bases from V and 7 bases from J; bases unmatched to any gene: 6. Study results and limitations: Patients with malignant thyroid tumors reportedly had significantly higher TCR beta diversity than those with benign nodules, in blood and tumor.

No patient had received any treatment before thyroid surgery. Material: tumor tissue. V is TRBV10-1 and J is TRBJ2-1; TRBD2 aligns across 13 bases. The sequence came from a male donor with papillary thyroid cancer or a benign thyroid nodule (not recorded which). Some clones in this sample may be carry-over from other donors' samples. CDR3 DNA: TGCGCCAGCAGTGAAGCCGGGACTAGCGGGACAAATGAGCAGTTCTTC. Amino acids: CASSEAGTSGTNEQFF.